These T cell receptor beta chains were read from a single sample in a study of OX40 agonist ivuxolimab in advanced cancers. Some clones are missing from TCRdb's copy, which holds only in-frame ones; the method was immunoSEQ multiplex PCR. The table shows about 82,000 clones, with 85% to 90% occurring only once. The sample here was CD4+ or CD8+ T cells sorted from blood, taken in a trial of the OX40 agonist ivuxolimab. The receptors were gathered from an adult with an advanced solid tumor such as melanoma, head and neck, liver or kidney cancer. CDR3s include the opening cysteine and the closing phenylalanine or tryptophan. Each record gives: J gene, CDR3 length, V gene, clone size, CDR3 protein. Rows may omit the clone size; those that give it use once, few, many or a size class.

J gene: TRBJ2-1; CDR3 length: 16; V gene: TRBV30; clone size: NA; CDR3 protein: CAWSGPGAGGSNEQFF
J gene: TRBJ2-5; CDR3 length: 17; V gene: TRBV15; clone size: NA; CDR3 protein: CATSRVLSAGGSETQYF
J gene: TRBJ2-1; CDR3 length: 14; V gene: TRBV11-2; clone size: few; CDR3 protein: CASSLSSWSGTQFF
J gene: TRBJ2-3; CDR3 length: 13; V gene: TRBV28; clone size: NA; CDR3 protein: CASSLYVDGTQYF
J gene: TRBJ2-5; CDR3 length: 16; V gene: TRBV5-1; clone size: NA; CDR3 protein: CASSLGQSANLETQYF
J gene: TRBJ2-3; CDR3 length: 16; V gene: TRBV10-3; clone size: NA; CDR3 protein: CAISGSPGGLSDTQYF
J gene: TRBJ2-7; CDR3 length: 13; V gene: TRBV6-1; clone size: NA; CDR3 protein: CASSPAGENEQYF
J gene: TRBJ1-1; CDR3 length: 15; V gene: TRBV5-6; clone size: once; CDR3 protein: CASSLGYRGSTEAFF
J gene: TRBJ2-4; CDR3 length: 13; V gene: TRBV7-2; clone size: few; CDR3 protein: CASSLGLVGIQYF
J gene: TRBJ2-5; CDR3 length: 15; V gene: TRBV5-1; clone size: few; CDR3 protein: CASSLGQTGPETQYF
J gene: TRBJ2-3; CDR3 length: 13; V gene: TRBV7-8; clone size: NA; CDR3 protein: CASSLAHTDTQYF
J gene: TRBJ1-2; CDR3 length: 13; V gene: TRBV7-2; clone size: NA; CDR3 protein: CASSIGLHYGYTF
J gene: TRBJ1-5; CDR3 length: 14; V gene: TRBV28; clone size: NA; CDR3 protein: CASSLTGKIEPQHF
J gene: TRBJ2-3; CDR3 length: 16; V gene: TRBV2; clone size: once; CDR3 protein: CASTGLAGESGDTQYF
J gene: TRBJ2-2; CDR3 length: 15; V gene: TRBV7-9; clone size: NA; CDR3 protein: CASSSGQGNTGELFF
J gene: TRBJ2-5; CDR3 length: 11; V gene: TRBV6-1; clone size: NA; CDR3 protein: CASRSQETQYF
J gene: TRBJ2-1; CDR3 length: 16; V gene: TRBV27; clone size: NA; CDR3 protein: CASSSSTSGSSGEQFF
J gene: TRBJ2-5; CDR3 length: 16; V gene: TRBV5-4; clone size: NA; CDR3 protein: CASSAGLAGVQETQYF
J gene: TRBJ2-7; CDR3 length: 15; V gene: TRBV27; clone size: NA; CDR3 protein: CASSYSGGFGYEQYF
J gene: TRBJ2-2; CDR3 length: 14; V gene: TRBV5-1; clone size: NA; CDR3 protein: CASSLVGTTGELFF
J gene: TRBJ1-1; CDR3 length: 17; V gene: TRBV30; clone size: NA; CDR3 protein: CAWSTLRVAGVFTEAFF
J gene: TRBJ1-1; CDR3 length: 12; V gene: TRBV19; clone size: NA; CDR3 protein: CASRRPNTEAFF
J gene: TRBJ1-1; CDR3 length: 15; V gene: TRBV9; clone size: NA; CDR3 protein: CASSVVQGVNTEAFF
J gene: TRBJ1-2; CDR3 length: 15; V gene: TRBV2; clone size: NA; CDR3 protein: CASSSGTGGFYGYTF
J gene: TRBJ2-7; CDR3 length: 14; V gene: TRBV4-1; clone size: NA; CDR3 protein: CASSQDMRGIRQYF
J gene: TRBJ2-5; CDR3 length: 14; V gene: TRBV19; clone size: NA; CDR3 protein: CASRAQGGEETQYF
J gene: TRBJ2-4; CDR3 length: 13; V gene: TRBV29-1; clone size: NA; CDR3 protein: CSVEKDPKNIQYF
J gene: TRBJ1-2; CDR3 length: 14; V gene: TRBV30; clone size: NA; CDR3 protein: CAWSLRDKRRGYTF